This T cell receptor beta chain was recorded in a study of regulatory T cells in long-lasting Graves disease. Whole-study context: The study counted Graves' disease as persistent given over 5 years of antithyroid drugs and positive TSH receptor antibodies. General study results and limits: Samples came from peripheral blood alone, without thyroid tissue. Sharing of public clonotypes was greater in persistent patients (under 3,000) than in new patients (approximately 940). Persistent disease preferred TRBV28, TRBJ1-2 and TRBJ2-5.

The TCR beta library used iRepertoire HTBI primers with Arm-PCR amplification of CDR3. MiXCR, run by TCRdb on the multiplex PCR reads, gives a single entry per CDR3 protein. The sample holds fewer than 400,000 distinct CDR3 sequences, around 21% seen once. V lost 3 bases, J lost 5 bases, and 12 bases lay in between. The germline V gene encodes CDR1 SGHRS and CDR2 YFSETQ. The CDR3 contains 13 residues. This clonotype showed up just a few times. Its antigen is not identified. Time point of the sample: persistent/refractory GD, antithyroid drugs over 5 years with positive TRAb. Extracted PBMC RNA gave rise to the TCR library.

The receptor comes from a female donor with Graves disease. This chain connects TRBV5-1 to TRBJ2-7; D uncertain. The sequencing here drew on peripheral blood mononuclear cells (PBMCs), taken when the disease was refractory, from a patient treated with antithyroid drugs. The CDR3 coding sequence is TGCGCCAGCAGCTCTCGCCCCAACGACGAGCAGTACTTC. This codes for CASSSRPNDEQYF.